The 18 T cell receptor beta chains in this list originate from one sample, sequenced in a study of radiation and T cells in renal cell carcinoma. TCRdb keeps only in-frame clones here, not all; method: immunoSEQ multiplex PCR. The repertoire has several thousand clones, roughly 50% of them found once; the top ten carry 15% to 20%. As to treatment: 15 Gy SBRT to primary tumor, nephrectomy 4 weeks later. The input for sequencing was tumor tissue, taken from a patient whose treatment included radiotherapy and nephrectomy. The receptors come from a man in his 60s with renal cell carcinoma.

This chain connects TRBV5-5 to TRBJ1-5; D not certain. The CDR3 runs 15 residues. V lost 0 bases to trimming and J lost 2 bases, with 9 bases between them. From germline, CDR1 is SGHKS and CDR2 YYEKEE (reference sequence). In DNA, the CDR3 is TGTGCCAGCAGCTTGGACCTAATGGGCAATCAGCCCCAGCATTTT. This translates into CASSLDLMGNQPQHF.

The V gene is TRBV7-8, the J gene TRBJ2-2; D remains ambiguous. This CDR3 is 15 amino acids long. V was cut by 1 base and J by 2 bases, with 8 bases left in between. CDR1 and CDR2 from the germline V gene are SGHVS and FQNEAQ. The DNA for the CDR3 is TGTGCCAGCAGCTTAGTTTCGACAAACACCGGGGAGCTGTTTTTT. This sequence encodes CASSLVSTNTGELFF. The variable domain in full, completed from reference TRBV7-8 and TRBJ2-2, reads GAGVSQSPRYKVAKRGQDVALRCDPISGHVSLFWYQQALGQGPEFLTYFQNEAQLDKSGLPSDRFFAERPEGSVSTLKIQRTQQEDSAVYLCASSLVSTNTGELFFGEGSRLTVL.

The chain joins TRBV19 to TRBJ2-2, with a tentative D call TRBD1 (6 bases). This CDR3 spans 14 amino acids. Trimming left V 6 bases short and J 0 bases short, with 8 bases between. Germline-derived CDR1 and CDR2 are LNHDA and SQIVND (reference sequence). The chain's CDR3 is CASSDRSNTGELFF. CDR3 in DNA: TGTGCCAGTAGCGACAGGTCGAACACCGGGGAGCTGTTTTTT.

This sequence joins TRBV7-3 and TRBJ1-5, with D hard to call. This CDR3 spans 13 amino acids. CDR1 is SGHTA and CDR2 is FQGTGA in the germline V gene. The germline V and J ends were trimmed by 5 bases and 7 bases, with 12 bases remaining between them. This chain's CDR3 is CASSQFRGQPQHF. CDR3 bases: TGTGCCAGCAGCCAATTTCGGGGACAGCCCCAGCATTTT.

The V gene is TRBV7-8, the J gene TRBJ2-7; 13 bases map to TRBD2. The CDR3 has 16 amino acids. With 5 bases clipped from V and 5 bases from J, the junction kept 9 bases outside the gene matches. Germline assignment: CDR1 SGHVS and CDR2 FQNEAQ. The CDR3 is CASSTRTGLAGDEQYF. CDR3 in DNA: TGTGCCAGCAGCACGCGAACTGGACTAGCGGGAGACGAGCAGTACTTC.

The chain couples TRBV7-6 to TRBJ2-7; 8 nucleotides match TRBD1. J gave up 0 bases and V 5 bases, and 3 bases lay outside the gene matches. CDR3 length: 14 residues. Germline values: CDR1 SGHVS, CDR2 FNYEAQ. This CDR3 is CASSDRGGSYEQYF. Written as DNA, the CDR3 is TGTGCCAGCAGCGACAGGGGCGGCTCCTACGAGCAGTACTTC.

This chain links TRBV27 with TRBJ1-5, with a possible D match to TRBD1 (5 bases). The CDR3 covers 14 residues. V was cut by 6 bases and J by 4 bases, with 13 bases left in between. CDR1 and CDR2 from the germline V gene are MNHEY and SMNVEV (reference sequence). CDR3 nucleotides: TGTGCCAGCAGAGGTCAGGGAGAGAATCAGCCCCAGCATTTT. This sequence encodes CASRGQGENQPQHF.

The chain couples TRBV6-6 to TRBJ1-2, with 7 bases aligning to TRBD1. Per germline, CDR1 MNHNY and CDR2 SVGAGI (reference sequence). The CDR3 consists of 13 residues. The junction had 6 bases not matched to a gene; V was cut back by 7 bases and J by 4 bases. Here the CDR3 reads CASTPQGTYGYTF. The CDR3, as DNA: TGTGCCAGCACCCCACAGGGGACCTATGGCTACACCTTC.

This clone was observed a few times. The chain joins TRBV27 to TRBJ1-1; D is uncertain. The CDR3 runs 14 residues. The germline V gene has CDR1 MNHEY and CDR2 SMNVEV (reference sequence). Trimming stripped 6 bases from V and 1 base from J, with 12 bases between. The chain's CDR3 is CASSLSFPNTEAFF. The CDR3 DNA sequence: TGTGCCAGCAGCCTTTCATTCCCGAACACTGAAGCTTTCTTT.

As to this clone: The same CDR3 arises from other DNA sequences in this sample as well. The chain recombines TRBV19 with TRBJ1-2; D gene uncertain. With 6 bases removed from V and 2 bases from J, the gap between germline ends came to 13 bases. The CDR3 is 14 amino acids. The V gene's germline CDR1 is LNHDA and CDR2 SQIVND (reference sequence). The CDR3 spells CASSIPGLNYGYTF. In DNA, the CDR3 is TGTGCCAGTAGCATCCCGGGATTAAACTATGGCTACACCTTC.

This clone is categorized as medium-sized. This sequence joins TRBV19 and TRBJ2-7; D is perhaps TRBD2 (6 bases). Germline V lookup: CDR1 LNHDA, CDR2 SQIVND (reference sequence). This CDR3 has 14 residues. V was shortened by 6 bases and J by 0 bases, with 12 bases between the two germline ends. The CDR3 bases are TGTGCCAGTAGACCTAGCGCCAGCTCCTACGAGCAGTACTTC. It translates to CASRPSASSYEQYF.

This clone showed up just once. V usage is TRBV6-1 and J usage is TRBJ1-5, with TRBD1 identical over 11 bases. Trimming took 7 bases from V and 6 from J; bases not matched to a gene: 8. CDR3 length: 15 residues. The germline V gene encodes CDR1 MNHNS and CDR2 SASEGT. The DNA for the CDR3 is TGTGCCAGCAAAACCGGGACAGGGGGGAGTCAGCCCCAGCATTTT. Amino acids: CASKTGTGGSQPQHF.

The table lists this clone with a few counts. The genes are TRBV19 and TRBJ1-5, with a tentative D call TRBD1 (5 bases). CDR3 length: 15 amino acids. The germline CDR1 and CDR2 sequences are LNHDA and SQIVND (reference sequence). The V gene lost 1 base and the J gene lost 7 bases, with 14 bases spanning the gap. In DNA, the CDR3 is TGTGCCAGTAGTATAGCGAGGGGCGCTCAACAGCCCCAGCATTTT. Protein product: CASSIARGAQQPQHF.

V and J are TRBV19 and TRBJ2-6, with D perhaps matching TRBD1 (6 bases). The germline V and J ends were trimmed by 5 bases and 3 bases, with 14 bases remaining between them. The germline V gene encodes CDR1 LNHDA and CDR2 SQIVND (reference sequence). This CDR3 region has 16 residues. CDR3 residues: CASSLPQGLGANVLTF. CDR3 DNA: TGTGCCAGTAGTTTACCACAGGGCCTTGGGGCCAACGTCCTGACTTTC.

This clone has more than one count but fewer than ten. The chain recombines TRBV12-5 with TRBJ1-5; D is undetermined. V was shortened by 5 bases and J by 5 bases, with 10 bases between the two germline ends. CDR3 length: 13 residues. Germline V CDR1 and CDR2: LGHNT, FRNRAP. As DNA, the CDR3 is TGTGCTAGTGGTCATAACAGTGATCAGCCCCAGCATTTT. It is translated as CASGHNSDQPQHF.

This clone has just a few counts. The gene calls are TRBV28 and TRBJ2-7, with TRBD2 matching 7 bases. Per the germline V gene, CDR1 is MDHEN and CDR2 is SYDVKM. The CDR3 contains 14 residues. V lost 6 bases, J lost 2 bases, and 7 bases stayed unmatched. The CDR3 sequence is CASSQLAITYEQYF. The CDR3 nucleotides are TGTGCCAGCAGCCAACTAGCGATCACCTACGAGCAGTACTTC.

This clone was picked up a small number of times. This rearrangement joins TRBV15 to TRBJ1-5; D not certain. The CDR3 has 16 residues. V lost 1 base and J 0 bases, leaving 10 bases between the germline ends. CDR1 is LNHNV, CDR2 YYDKDF, per germline (reference sequence). The CDR3: CATSRGRAHSNQPQHF. CDR3 bases: TGTGCCACCAGCAGAGGCCGGGCACATAGCAATCAGCCCCAGCATTTT.

The chain has TRBV5-4 and TRBJ2-7; D remains unclear. CDR3 length equals 10 residues. V was trimmed by 10 bases and J by 4 bases, leaving 9 bases between them. Germline CDR1 is SGHNT and CDR2 is YYREEE (reference sequence). As DNA, the CDR3 is TGTGCCCCCACAGTATACGAGCAGTACTTC. Translated, it gives CAPTVYEQYF.